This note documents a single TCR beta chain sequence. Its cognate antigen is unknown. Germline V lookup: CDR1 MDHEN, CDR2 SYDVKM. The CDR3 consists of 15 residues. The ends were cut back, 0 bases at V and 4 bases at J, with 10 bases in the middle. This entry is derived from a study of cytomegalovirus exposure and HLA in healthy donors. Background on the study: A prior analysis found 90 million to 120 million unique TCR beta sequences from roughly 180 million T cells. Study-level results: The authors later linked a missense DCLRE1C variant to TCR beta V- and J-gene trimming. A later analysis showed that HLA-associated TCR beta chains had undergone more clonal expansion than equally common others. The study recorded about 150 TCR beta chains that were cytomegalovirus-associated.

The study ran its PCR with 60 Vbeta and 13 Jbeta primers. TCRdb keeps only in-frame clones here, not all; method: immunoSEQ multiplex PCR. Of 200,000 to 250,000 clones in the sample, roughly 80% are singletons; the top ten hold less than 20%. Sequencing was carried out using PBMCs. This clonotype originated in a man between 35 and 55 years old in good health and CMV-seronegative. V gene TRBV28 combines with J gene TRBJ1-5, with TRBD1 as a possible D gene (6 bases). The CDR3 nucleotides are TGTGCCAGCAGTTTATGGGCAGGGGATAATCAGCCCCAGCATTTT. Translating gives CASSLWAGDNQPQHF.